Listed here is a single T cell receptor (beta chain). The V end was cut by 0 bases, the J end by 4 bases, with 8 bases between. The CDR3 runs to 14 residues. CDR1 LNHDA and CDR2 SQIVND come from the germline V gene (reference sequence). These data belong to a study of blood T cell repertoires in COVID-19. Across the whole study: From the United States, Italy and Spain came samples of acute and convalescent COVID-19. Nucleic acid was either cDNA or gDNA, and it came from T cells, B-cell-depleted T cells, or PBMCs.

In the authors' methods: From reference gene primer amplification, estimates of nucleated cell counts were derived. The assay was immunoSEQ multiplex PCR, and TCRdb's table has in-frame clones only and misses some. Clone size and V and J calls were adopted from that table, with D and trimming inferred from the DNA. The sample consists of approximately 300,000 clones, roughly 83% of them appearing once. Sequences were obtained from peripheral blood. The rearrangement uses TRBV19 and TRBJ2-3; D is uncertain. The receptor was isolated from a woman aged 50 to 65 with acute or convalescent COVID-19. The CDR3 sequence is CASSIDPRPDTQYF. The DNA of the CDR3 is TGTGCCAGTAGTATAGATCCCAGGCCAGATACGCAGTATTTT.